Listed here is a single TCR beta chain. The data stem from a study of blood T cell repertoires in COVID-19. Overall study context: Both acute and convalescent COVID-19 samples were obtained from the United States, Italy and Spain. PBMCs, B-cell-depleted T cells, or T cells were the source of the cDNA or gDNA that made up the material.

The authors' processing: Researchers report that nucleated cell counts were estimated from reference gene primer amplification. Method: immunoSEQ multiplex PCR; TCRdb's copy keeps in-frame clones and lacks some. The DNA was the basis for D and trimming; V, J and clone size are from that table. The sample yields over 100,000 clones, around 86% seen once. Trimming at V came to 1 base and at J to 8 bases, leaving 6 bases not matched to a gene. Germline assignment: CDR1 SEHNR and CDR2 FQNEAQ (reference sequence). The CDR3 has 15 residues. The chain employs TRBV7-9 and TRBJ1-5, with 9 bases aligning to TRBD1. Sequences were obtained from peripheral blood. This clonotype originated in a woman between 65 and 79 years old with COVID-19, enrolled during active disease. This CDR3 is CASSLGTGGLEPQHF. The CDR3 coding sequence is TGTGCCAGCAGCTTAGGTACAGGGGGCCTGGAGCCCCAGCATTTT.